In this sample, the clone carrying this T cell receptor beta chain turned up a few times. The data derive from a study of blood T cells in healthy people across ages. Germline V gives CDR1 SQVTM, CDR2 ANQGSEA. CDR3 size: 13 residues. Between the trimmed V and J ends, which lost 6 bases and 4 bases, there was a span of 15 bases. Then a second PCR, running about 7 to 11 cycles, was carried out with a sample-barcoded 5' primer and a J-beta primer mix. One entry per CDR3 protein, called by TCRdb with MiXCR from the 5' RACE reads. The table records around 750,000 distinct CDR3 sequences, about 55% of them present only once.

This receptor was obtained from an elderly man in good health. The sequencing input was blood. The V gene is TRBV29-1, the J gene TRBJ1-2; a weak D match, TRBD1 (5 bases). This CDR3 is CSVPEQAFYGYTF. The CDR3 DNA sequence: TGCAGCGTGCCCGAACAGGCCTTCTATGGCTACACCTTC.